This record covers a single TCR beta chain. Its antigen is unknown. Using immunoSEQ multiplex PCR, the repertoire was profiled, and TCRdb retains in-frame clones only, with some absent. The table lists around 26,000 clones, about 86% of them singletons. People who had autoimmune disease history or systemic immunosuppression were excluded. The data belong to a study of OX40 agonist ivuxolimab in advanced cancers. Study-wide results and caveats: By week 6 at 0.1 to 3.0 mg/kg, blood CD4+ and CD8+ T cells had expanded clonally. Researchers report that CD8+ T cells had, on average, more expanded clones than CD4+. Some of the lowest clonal expansion was seen in partial responders at 0.1-3.0 mg/kg.

After removal of 2 bases from V and 9 bases from J, the junction contained 9 bases not matched to a gene. CDR3 size: 15 residues. Germline V gene lookup returns CDR1 SNHLY and CDR2 FYNNEI. The clonotype originates from an adult with an advanced solid tumor such as melanoma, head and neck, liver or kidney cancer. The sample was CD4+ or CD8+ T cells sorted from blood, taken in a trial of the OX40 agonist ivuxolimab. The chain carries TRBV2 and TRBJ1-2; 10 bases fit TRBD1. DNA for the CDR3: TGTGCCAGCAGTGAACGGGACAGGGGCCCAGGCAGCTACACCTTC. Translated: CASSERDRGPGSYTF.